A single sample gave rise to the 27 T cell receptor beta chains below, sequenced in a study of response to subunit inactivated influenza vaccine. TCRdb processed the RT-PCR reads anew with MiXCR; each CDR3 protein has one entry. Of 650,000 or so distinct CDR3 sequences listed, approximately 14% are singletons. The specimen comprised PBMCs from blood, sampled less than 15 days before vaccination. The receptors shown here come from a man aged 45-65 years who received an inactivated influenza vaccine.

This clonotype was recorded many times. V gene TRBV28 combines with J gene TRBJ1-1, with D uncertain. From germline, CDR1 is MDHEN and CDR2 SYDVKM. The CDR3 runs to 14 residues. Trimming removed 6 bases from V and 5 bases from J, with 16 bases in between. The CDR3, as DNA: TGTGCCAGCAGGAGACACAGATCGGGAACTGAAGCTTTCTTT. Amino acids: CASRRHRSGTEAFF.

This clonotype was recorded a few times. This chain uses TRBV18 with TRBJ1-2; TRBD1 is a possible D gene (6 bases). The CDR3 runs to 15 residues. CDR1 KGHSH and CDR2 LQKENI come from the germline V gene. V lost 0 bases, J lost 3 bases, and 11 bases lay in between. The CDR3 is CASSPPAQGDYGYTF. CDR3 sequence (DNA): TGTGCCAGCTCACCACCGGCACAGGGAGACTATGGCTACACCTTC.

This chain connects TRBV20-1 to TRBJ1-6; D ambiguous. The length of the CDR3 is 16 residues. V lost 0 bases, J lost 8 bases, and 17 bases lay in between. CDR1 and CDR2 (germline): DFQATT, SNEGSKA (reference sequence). The CDR3 loop is CSARDLAATFYSPLHF. The CDR3 region has the DNA TGCAGTGCTAGAGATTTAGCGGCCACGTTTTATTCACCCCTCCACTTT.

The V and J genes are TRBV20-1 and TRBJ2-7; D gene ambiguous. The CDR3 is made up of 16 amino acids. Per the germline V gene, CDR1 is DFQATT and CDR2 is SNEGSKA (reference sequence). V shed 3 bases and J shed 0 bases, with 18 bases lying between them. CDR3 region: CSARGFPRSDSYEQYF. For the CDR3, the DNA is TGCAGTGCTAGGGGCTTCCCGCGGTCCGACTCCTACGAGCAGTACTTC.

The V call is TRBV27, the J call TRBJ2-7; 11 nucleotides align to TRBD2. The CDR3 loop spans 14 amino acids. The junction had 6 bases not matched to a gene; V was cut back by 9 bases and J by 2 bases. CDR1 and CDR2 (germline): MNHEY, SMNVEV (reference sequence). CDR3 loop: CASSSGRGPYEQYF. The CDR3 DNA is TGTGCCAGTAGTAGCGGGAGGGGGCCCTACGAGCAGTACTTC.

This clonotype was detected only a few times. V usage is TRBV7-9 and J usage is TRBJ1-3; D is unclear. CDR3 length: 12 amino acids. V was cut by 6 bases and J by 0 bases, with 3 bases left in between. Germline V CDR1 and CDR2: SEHNR, FQNEAQ (reference sequence). The CDR3 DNA reads TGTGCCAGCAGGCACTCTGGAAACACCATATATTTT. Its translation is CASRHSGNTIYF.

This clonotype has only a few counts. The chain uses TRBV11-2 and TRBJ2-2; 9 bases fit TRBD1. Trimming took 3 bases from V and 1 from J; bases not matched to a gene: 18. CDR3 length: 21 amino acids. Looked up from germline, CDR1 is SGHAT and CDR2 is FQNNGV. CDR3 protein: CASSFMGPDRGRPKNTGELFF. The CDR3 bases are TGTGCCAGCAGCTTTATGGGTCCGGACAGGGGACGACCTAAGAACACCGGGGAGCTGTTTTTT.

As for this clonotype: A single base separates this from a much larger clone, so it may be a read error. The chain combines TRBV9 with TRBJ2-1; possibly TRBD1 for D (5 bases). Trimming cost V 0 bases and J 8 bases, with 12 bases left between them. Germline assignment: CDR1 SGDLS and CDR2 YYNGEE. The CDR3 extends over 14 amino acids. The CDR3 protein is CASSVEGIGDEQFF. The CDR3 DNA reads TGTGCCAGCAGCGTAGAGGGGATCGGCGATGAGCAGTTCTTC.

This clonotype was counted between two and nine times. The chain recombines TRBV25-1 with TRBJ1-2, with a possible D match to TRBD1 (6 bases). Trimming took 4 bases from V and 2 from J, leaving 23 bases between them. The CDR3 totals 18 residues. Germline V gene sequence: CDR1 MGHDK, CDR2 SYGVNS. The CDR3 here is CASSGSPGTPTSNYGYTF. As DNA, the CDR3 is TGTGCCAGCAGTGGATCCCCCGGGACACCAACGTCAAACTATGGCTACACCTTC.

This clonotype was seen repeatedly, ten times or more. The V and J genes are TRBV20-1 and TRBJ2-3; 13 nucleotides agree with TRBD2. The germline V gene encodes CDR1 DFQATT and CDR2 SNEGSKA (reference sequence). This CDR3 contains 16 residues. With V trimmed by 5 bases and J by 5 bases, 10 bases remained unmatched. The CDR3 region has the DNA TGCAGTGCTTACTCCGGGACTAGCGGGGCAAAAGATACGCAGTATTTT. This gives the protein CSAYSGTSGAKDTQYF.

The chain is built from TRBV7-9 and TRBJ1-2; 7 bases are shared with TRBD1. Germline-derived CDR1 and CDR2 are SEHNR and FQNEAQ (reference sequence). The CDR3 contains 15 residues. V lost 2 bases and J lost 6; bases outside the gene matches: 9. In DNA, the CDR3 is TGTGCCAGCAGCTTATGGGCAGGGGGATTGGATGGCTACACCTTC. This gives the protein CASSLWAGGLDGYTF.

This chain links TRBV12-3 or TRBV12-4 with TRBJ2-3; possible D gene TRBD1, 5 bases. CDR3 size: 13 residues. Deletions cut 5 bases from V and 8 bases from J, with 14 bases between. The CDR3 sequence is CASSGASGGTQYF. The CDR3 DNA reads as TGTGCCAGCAGTGGGGCATCCGGCGGTACGCAGTATTTT.

This clonotype qualifies as medium-sized (0.01 to 0.1%). In DNA, the CDR3 is TGTGCCAGCAGCTTACGCGGGAACTCCTACGAGCAGTACTTC. Translating gives CASSLRGNSYEQYF. This chain links TRBV7-8 with TRBJ2-7; maybe TRBD2 (6 bases). The germline CDR1 and CDR2 sequences are SGHVS and FQNEAQ. This CDR3 has 14 residues. With 2 bases removed from V and 0 bases from J, the gap between germline ends came to 8 bases.

The table lists this clonotype with a few counts. CDR3 loop: CASSSTGHVNTEAFF. The CDR3 DNA reads as TGTGCCAGCAGTTCCACAGGACACGTTAACACTGAAGCTTTCTTT. The V call is TRBV12-3 or TRBV12-4, the J call TRBJ1-1, with D perhaps matching TRBD1 (5 bases). V was trimmed by 4 bases and J by 2 bases, leaving 14 bases between them. The CDR3 extends over 15 amino acids.

This clonotype was counted ten times or more. The CDR3 here is CASSLEQGLATEAFF. The CDR3 DNA reads as TGTGCCAGCAGCTTAGAGCAGGGATTGGCGACTGAAGCTTTCTTT. The chain links TRBV7-2 to TRBJ1-1; a possible D gene is TRBD1 (5 bases). Germline V lookup: CDR1 SGHTA, CDR2 FQGNSA. The CDR3 is made up of 15 amino acids. The V end was cut by 1 base, the J end by 5 bases, with 14 bases between. Complete variable domain (other parts from reference TRBV7-2 and TRBJ1-1): GAGVSQSPSNKVTEKGKDVELRCDPISGHTALYWYRQSLGQGLEFLIYFQGNSAPDKSGLPSDRFSAERTGGSVSTLTIQRTQQEDSAVYLCASSLEQGLATEAFFGQGTRLTVV.

The genes are TRBV4-1 and TRBJ1-2; 7 nucleotides line up with TRBD1. V lost 4 bases to trimming and J lost 5 bases; unmatched junction nucleotides: 7. The CDR3 consists of 14 residues. CDR1 is MGHRA, CDR2 YSYEKL, per germline. CDR3: CASSRTGEGYGYTF. The CDR3 region has the DNA TGCGCCAGCAGCCGAACAGGGGAAGGGTATGGCTACACCTTC.

The rearrangement uses TRBV3-1 and TRBJ2-1, with 7 bases lining up with TRBD1. The ends lost 2 bases at V and 5 bases at J; junction bases unmatched: 9. Germline CDR1 and CDR2: LGHDT and YNNKEL (reference sequence). The CDR3 covers 16 residues. CDR3 in amino acids: CASSQQQGWGNNEQFF. The CDR3 nucleotides read TGTGCCAGCAGCCAACAACAGGGGTGGGGTAACAATGAGCAGTTCTTC.

The CDR3 loop reads CASSPTAIGYEQYF. CDR3 nucleotides: TGCGCCAGCAGCCCGACAGCGATCGGCTACGAGCAGTACTTC. The V call is TRBV4-3, the J call TRBJ2-7, with a weak D call TRBD1 (5 bases). V was pared by 4 bases and J by 3 bases, with 13 bases between. Germline V lookup: CDR1 LGHNA, CDR2 YSLEER. The CDR3 runs 14 residues.

The chain carries TRBV20-1 and TRBJ2-5; the D gene is possibly TRBD2 (6 bases). This CDR3 has 13 amino acids. The germline V and J ends were trimmed by 5 bases and 5 bases, with 15 bases remaining between them. The V gene's germline CDR1 is DFQATT and CDR2 SNEGSKA (reference sequence). The CDR3 DNA sequence: TGCAGTGCTGTGGGTGGGGGGTTGGAGACCCAGTACTTC. This encodes CSAVGGGLETQYF.

This clonotype was seen only a few times. The chain carries TRBV6-2 or TRBV6-3 and TRBJ2-7; D might be TRBD2 (6 bases). Trimming cost V 6 bases and J 0 bases, with 15 bases left between them. This CDR3 has 15 amino acids. Germline V gene lookup returns CDR1 MNHEY and CDR2 SVGEGT. CDR3 DNA: TGTGCCAGCAGGTCAGGGACTCCGAGCTCCTACGAGCAGTACTTC. This sequence encodes CASRSGTPSSYEQYF.

J is TRBJ2-7 and V is TRBV12-3 or TRBV12-4; a weak D match, TRBD1 (6 bases). The CDR3 loop spans 11 amino acids. Trimming pared 5 bases from V and 7 bases from J, leaving 9 bases between. CDR3 bases: TGTGCCAGCAGTCCCGGACAGGAGCAGTACTTC. This sequence encodes CASSPGQEQYF.

The J gene is TRBJ1-4, the V gene TRBV20-1; D may be TRBD1 (6 bases). The CDR3 covers 14 residues. V lost 0 bases and J 7 bases, leaving 12 bases between the germline ends. Germline-derived CDR1 and CDR2 are DFQATT and SNEGSKA (reference sequence). CDR3 residues: CSARDTGSGEKLFF. CDR3 nucleotide sequence: TGCAGTGCTAGAGATACAGGGAGCGGTGAAAAACTGTTTTTT.

This clonotype was seen a handful of times. CDR3 DNA sequence: TGTGCCAGCAGCACGAGACAGAATTCACCCCTCCACTTT. Amino acid sequence: CASSTRQNSPLHF. The chain recombines TRBV7-9 with TRBJ1-6; the D gene is possibly TRBD1 (5 bases). The CDR3 totals 13 residues. In germline, CDR1 is SEHNR, CDR2 FQNEAQ (reference sequence). Trimming pared 5 bases from V and 7 bases from J, leaving 9 bases between.

V and J are TRBV7-9 and TRBJ2-1; no clear D. This CDR3 region has 15 residues. Trimming removed 3 bases from V and 6 bases from J, with 15 bases in between. Germline V lookup: CDR1 SEHNR, CDR2 FQNEAQ (reference sequence). CDR3 DNA: TGTGCCAGCAGCTTTGGCCTGGCGGTCGGCAATGAGCAGTTCTTC. This codes for CASSFGLAVGNEQFF.

The CDR3 region has the DNA TGTGCCAGCAGCCTTAAACCTGGACAGGGGGCTTTCTACGAGCAGTACTTC. This gives the protein CASSLKPGQGAFYEQYF. V and J are TRBV3-1 and TRBJ2-7, with 11 bases aligning to TRBD1. With 4 bases clipped from V and 3 bases from J, the junction kept 11 bases outside the gene matches. CDR1 is LGHDT, CDR2 YNNKEL, per germline (reference sequence). The CDR3 spans 17 residues.

This clonotype turned up a few times. J is TRBJ2-1 and V is TRBV10-3, with a tentative D call TRBD2 (6 bases). Germline CDR1 ENHRY, CDR2 SYGVKD. V was cut by 5 bases and J by 5 bases, with 16 bases left in between. The CDR3 runs 15 residues. CDR3 amino acids: CAISTPAGTNNEQFF. The CDR3 DNA reads TGTGCCATCAGTACCCCAGCGGGCACAAACAATGAGCAGTTCTTC.

The rearrangement joins TRBV12-3 or TRBV12-4 to TRBJ2-3; the match to TRBD1 covers 8 bases. V was pared by 5 bases and J by 4 bases, with 8 bases of the junction left unmatched. The CDR3 runs 15 residues. The DNA of the CDR3 is TGTGCCAGCAGTCGAAACACAGGGGGGCCAGATACGCAGTATTTT. Protein product: CASSRNTGGPDTQYF.